This entry describes one T cell receptor beta chain. Its antigen is still unknown. Investigators isolated RNA and reverse transcribed it into cDNA to act as the sequencing template. Sequenced by immunoSEQ multiplex PCR; TCRdb stores in-frame clones only, minus some. This repertoire shows 140,000 or so clones, about 47% found once; its top ten account for approximately 1%. Alopecia areata patients provided lesional scalp punch biopsies and peripheral blood, both collected for the study. The CDR3 runs 15 residues. V lost 0 bases to trimming and J lost 5 bases, with 16 bases between them. Germline lookup yields CDR1 GTSNPN and CDR2 SVGIG (reference sequence). This sample was taken from a study of CD8+ T cells in alopecia areata. Study results and limitations: Researchers report lesional scalp, most notably alopecia totalis/universalis, outstripped normal scalp in clonality. Normal skin contains resident alphabeta T cells, and these are also sequenced in scalp samples.

The material was CD4+ T cells sorted from blood, obtained at week 0. This chain connects TRBV30 to TRBJ2-5, with D maybe TRBD2 (5 bases). This TCR derives from a human donor with alopecia areata. CDR3 in DNA: TGTGCCTGGAGTGTAGATATAGCGTTCACCGAGACCCAGTACTTC. Translating gives CAWSVDIAFTETQYF. The full variable domain, with the rest looked up from reference TRBV30 and TRBJ2-5, is SQTIHQWPATLVQPVGSPLSLECTVEGTSNPNLYWYRQAAGRGLQLLFYSVGIGQISSEVPQNLSASRPQDRQFILSSKKLLLSDSGFYLCAWSVDIAFTETQYFGPGTRLLVL.